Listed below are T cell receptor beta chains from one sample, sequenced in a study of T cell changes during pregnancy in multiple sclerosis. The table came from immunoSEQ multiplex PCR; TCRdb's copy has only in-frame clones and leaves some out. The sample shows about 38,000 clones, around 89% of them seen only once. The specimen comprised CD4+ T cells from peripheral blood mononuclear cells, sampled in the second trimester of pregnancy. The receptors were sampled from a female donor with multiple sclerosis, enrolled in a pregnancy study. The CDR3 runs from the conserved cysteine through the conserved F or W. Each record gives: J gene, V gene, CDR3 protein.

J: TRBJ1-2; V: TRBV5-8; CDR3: CASSLRGTGDYGYTF
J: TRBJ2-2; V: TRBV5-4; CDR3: CASSLVALAGVPGELFF
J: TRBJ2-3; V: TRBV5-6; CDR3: CASSQGITDTQYF
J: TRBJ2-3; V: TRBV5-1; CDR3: CASSLEAGTSGISTDTQYF
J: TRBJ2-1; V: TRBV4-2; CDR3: CASSQDKGGRAYNEQFF
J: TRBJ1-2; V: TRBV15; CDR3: CATSERSLRGGYTF
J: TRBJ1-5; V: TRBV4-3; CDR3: CASSQDRGPAQPQHF
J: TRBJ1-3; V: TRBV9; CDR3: CASSPNLLSGNTIYF
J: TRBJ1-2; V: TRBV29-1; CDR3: CSVHVGTAYGYTF
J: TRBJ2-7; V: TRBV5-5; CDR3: CASSPPGLAGGPDEQYF
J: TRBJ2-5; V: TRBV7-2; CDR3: CASSMQVGGSETQYF
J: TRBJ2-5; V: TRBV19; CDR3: CASSLDTETQYF
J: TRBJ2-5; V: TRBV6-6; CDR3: CASSYSGTYQETQYF
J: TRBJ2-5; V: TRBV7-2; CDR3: CASSFQGLETQYF
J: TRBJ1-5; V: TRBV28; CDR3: CASSRTGNNQPQHF
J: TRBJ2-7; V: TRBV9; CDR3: CASSVASGGVEQYF
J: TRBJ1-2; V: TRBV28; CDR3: CASSQLDRNGGYTF
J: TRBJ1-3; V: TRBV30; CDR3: CAWSRDSGSGNTIYF
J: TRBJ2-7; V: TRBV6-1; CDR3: CASTVAGALSYEQYF
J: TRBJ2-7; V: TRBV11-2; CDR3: CASSLGSGSGGGYF
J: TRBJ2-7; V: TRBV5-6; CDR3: CASSLIRDRWDEQYF
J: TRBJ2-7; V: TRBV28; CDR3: CASSSTSGFSYEQYF
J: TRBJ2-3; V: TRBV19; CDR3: CASKQSGGDTQYF
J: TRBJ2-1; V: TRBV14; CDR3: CASSVGGGIGKSYNEQFF
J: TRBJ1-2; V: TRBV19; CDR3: CASRPDSLNYGYTF
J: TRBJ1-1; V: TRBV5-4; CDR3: CASSRDRAFMNTEAFF
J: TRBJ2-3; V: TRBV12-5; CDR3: CASALTRTADTQYF
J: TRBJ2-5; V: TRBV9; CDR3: CASSGGTVETQYF
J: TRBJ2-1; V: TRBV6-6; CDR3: CASSYKAGVGGEQFF
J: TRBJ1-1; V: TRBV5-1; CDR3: CASSSTGGKTEAFF
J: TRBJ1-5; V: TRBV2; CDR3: CASRGFNQPQHF
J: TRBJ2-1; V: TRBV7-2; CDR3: CASSSSPAGSNEQFF
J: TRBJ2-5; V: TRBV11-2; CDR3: CASSFQRVETQYF
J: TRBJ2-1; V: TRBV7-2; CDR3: CASSLELNNEQFF
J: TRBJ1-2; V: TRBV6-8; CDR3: CASSRSGQPAYGYTF
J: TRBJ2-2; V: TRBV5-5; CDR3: CASCTVPDTGELFF
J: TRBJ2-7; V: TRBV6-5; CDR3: CASSYSRFPPSNEQYF
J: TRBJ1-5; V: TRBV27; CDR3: CASSSGTGGNQPQHF
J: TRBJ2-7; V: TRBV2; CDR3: CASSEGRTGPYEQYF
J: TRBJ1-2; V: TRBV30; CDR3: CAWSRLRTPYGYTF
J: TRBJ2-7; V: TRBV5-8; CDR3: CASRATSGTYEQYF
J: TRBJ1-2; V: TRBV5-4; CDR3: CASSLDRERSGYTF
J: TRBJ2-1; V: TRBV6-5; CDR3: CASSLTSGSYNEQFF
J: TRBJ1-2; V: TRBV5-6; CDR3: CASSLDRGWYGYTF
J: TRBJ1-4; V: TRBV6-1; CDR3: CASSGPRQGREKLFF
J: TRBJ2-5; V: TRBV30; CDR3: CAWRASGGDKETQYF
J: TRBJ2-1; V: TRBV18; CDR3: CASSPPGQDYNEQFF
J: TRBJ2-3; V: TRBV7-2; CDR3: CASSLAGLAGGPDTQYF
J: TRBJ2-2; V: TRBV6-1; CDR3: CASTERGMNTGELFF
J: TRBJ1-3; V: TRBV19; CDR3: CASSIDRDPGNTIYF
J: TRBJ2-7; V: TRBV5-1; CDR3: CASSLAGTTYEQYF
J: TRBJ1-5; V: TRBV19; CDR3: CASSPGQGYQPQHF
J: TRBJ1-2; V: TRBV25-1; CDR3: CASSEMEGRWGWGYTF
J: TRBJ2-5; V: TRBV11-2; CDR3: CASSLGPRAGETQYF
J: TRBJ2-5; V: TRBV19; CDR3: CASSRDRGETQYF